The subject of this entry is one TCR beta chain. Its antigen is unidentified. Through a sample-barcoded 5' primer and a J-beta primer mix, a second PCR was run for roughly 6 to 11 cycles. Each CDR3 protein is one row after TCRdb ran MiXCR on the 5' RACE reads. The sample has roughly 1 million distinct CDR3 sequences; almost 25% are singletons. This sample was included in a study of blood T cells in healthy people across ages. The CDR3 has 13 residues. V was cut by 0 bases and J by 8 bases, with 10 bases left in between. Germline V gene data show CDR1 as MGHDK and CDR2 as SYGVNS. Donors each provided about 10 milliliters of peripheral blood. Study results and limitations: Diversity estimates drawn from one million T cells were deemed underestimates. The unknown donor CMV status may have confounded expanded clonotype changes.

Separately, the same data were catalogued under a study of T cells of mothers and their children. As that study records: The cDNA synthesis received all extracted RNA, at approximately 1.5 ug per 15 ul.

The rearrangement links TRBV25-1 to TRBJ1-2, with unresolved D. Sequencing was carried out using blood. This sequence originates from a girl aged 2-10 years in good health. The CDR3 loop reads CASSEYKGRGYTF. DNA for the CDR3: TGTGCCAGCAGTGAATACAAGGGAAGGGGCTACACCTTC.